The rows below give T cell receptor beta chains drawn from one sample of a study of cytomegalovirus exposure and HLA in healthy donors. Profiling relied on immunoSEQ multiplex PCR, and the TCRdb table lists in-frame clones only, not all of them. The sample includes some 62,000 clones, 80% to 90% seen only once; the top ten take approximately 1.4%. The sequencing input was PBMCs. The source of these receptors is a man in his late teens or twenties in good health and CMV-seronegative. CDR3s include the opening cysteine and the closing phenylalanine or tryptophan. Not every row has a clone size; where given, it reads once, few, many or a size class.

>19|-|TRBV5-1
CASSLGEGSGSGGANVLTF
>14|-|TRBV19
CASMTGGLYSPLHF
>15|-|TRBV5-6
CASSLDNLAKNIQYF
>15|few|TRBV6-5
CASSYSLGGRSGYTF
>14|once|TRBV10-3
CAISEGTGTYEQYF
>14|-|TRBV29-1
CSVQRASAQETQYF
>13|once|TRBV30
CAWTQGANQPQHF
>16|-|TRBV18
CASSPLYGTGVHEQYF
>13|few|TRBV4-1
CASSPGQGDEQYF
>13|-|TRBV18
CASSADRNEKLFF
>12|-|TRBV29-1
CSVDVGGYEQYF
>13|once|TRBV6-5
CASSQISNTEAFF
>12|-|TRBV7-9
CASSLSPDTQYF
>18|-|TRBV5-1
CASSLAGTGGSSDTEAFF
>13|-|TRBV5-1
CASSFSGGGEQFF
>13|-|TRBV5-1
CASSLPSQETQYF
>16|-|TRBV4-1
CASSQDPGTIHHEAFF
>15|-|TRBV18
CASSLSILSDQPQHF
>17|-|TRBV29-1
CSGVGLAGGRGTGELFF
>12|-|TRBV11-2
CASSPSYNEQFF
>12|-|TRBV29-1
CSVERTPGGYTF
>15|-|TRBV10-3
CAISERGQGSHEQYF
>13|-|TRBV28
CASRRTIYEKLFF
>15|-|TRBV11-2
CASSLRTRDTGELFF
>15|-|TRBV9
CASSVYGGTDNGYTF
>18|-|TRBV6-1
CASSDRTGASSYNSPLHF
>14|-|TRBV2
CASRRDRVSYEQYF
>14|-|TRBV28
CASSLGTGNQPQHF
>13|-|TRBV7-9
CASSWTGEYEQYF
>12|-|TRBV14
CASSSQDRVRYF
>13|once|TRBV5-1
CASKTRSADTQYF
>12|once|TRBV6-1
CASSSGNTEAFF
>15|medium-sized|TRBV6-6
CASSLAPLEGTEAFF
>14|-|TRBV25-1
CASSTNRGSNEQFF
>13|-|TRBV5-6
CASSLHSGEGAFF
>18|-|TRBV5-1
CASSLGTGPAPWNTEAFF
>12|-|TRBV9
CASSPSGYGYTF
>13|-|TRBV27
CASSGQGFDTQYF
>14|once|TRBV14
CASSRTGDRGEQYF
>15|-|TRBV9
CASSVPGLDTGELFF
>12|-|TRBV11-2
CASSLGGRARTF
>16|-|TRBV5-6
CASSLAGTGSSYEQYF
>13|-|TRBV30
CAWSVDGGNEQFF
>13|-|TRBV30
CASRSAPGNTIYF
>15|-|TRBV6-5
CASSVDRRFRGAQHF
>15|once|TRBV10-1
CASSGGDSYTDTQYF
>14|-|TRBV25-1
CASSFSGGNTEAFF
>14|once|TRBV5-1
CASSSGNMNTEAFF
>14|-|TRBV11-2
CASSLEGVGTEAFF
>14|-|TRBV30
CAWKWAFSGNTIYF
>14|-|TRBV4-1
CASSQVVSGYEQYF
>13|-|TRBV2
CASSTGLAGEQYF
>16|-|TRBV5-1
CASSRGDRGPYNEQFF